The sequence of this TCR beta chain was determined in a study of blood T cell repertoires in COVID-19. Study-wide context: Sample material is recorded as cDNA or gDNA derived from T cells, B-cell-depleted T cells, or PBMCs.

How the authors handled the data: Amplifying reference gene primers gave estimates of nucleated cell counts. Profiling relied on immunoSEQ multiplex PCR, and the TCRdb table lists in-frame clones only, not all of them. V, J and clone size derive from that table, while D and trimming were established from the DNA sequence. The sample lists fewer than 250,000 clones, 84% occurring once. The CDR3 runs to 14 residues. Germline CDR1 reads SQVTM; CDR2 reads ANQGSEA. J was trimmed by 7 bases and V by 4 bases; bases with no gene match: 7. The sequence derives from a man aged 50 to 60 with acute or convalescent COVID-19. The specimen sequenced was peripheral blood. The chain uses TRBV29-1 and TRBJ1-2, with 12 bases identical to TRBD1. CDR3: CSVGGQGAKSGYTF. The CDR3 DNA reads TGCAGCGTTGGGGGACAGGGGGCGAAGAGTGGCTACACCTTC.